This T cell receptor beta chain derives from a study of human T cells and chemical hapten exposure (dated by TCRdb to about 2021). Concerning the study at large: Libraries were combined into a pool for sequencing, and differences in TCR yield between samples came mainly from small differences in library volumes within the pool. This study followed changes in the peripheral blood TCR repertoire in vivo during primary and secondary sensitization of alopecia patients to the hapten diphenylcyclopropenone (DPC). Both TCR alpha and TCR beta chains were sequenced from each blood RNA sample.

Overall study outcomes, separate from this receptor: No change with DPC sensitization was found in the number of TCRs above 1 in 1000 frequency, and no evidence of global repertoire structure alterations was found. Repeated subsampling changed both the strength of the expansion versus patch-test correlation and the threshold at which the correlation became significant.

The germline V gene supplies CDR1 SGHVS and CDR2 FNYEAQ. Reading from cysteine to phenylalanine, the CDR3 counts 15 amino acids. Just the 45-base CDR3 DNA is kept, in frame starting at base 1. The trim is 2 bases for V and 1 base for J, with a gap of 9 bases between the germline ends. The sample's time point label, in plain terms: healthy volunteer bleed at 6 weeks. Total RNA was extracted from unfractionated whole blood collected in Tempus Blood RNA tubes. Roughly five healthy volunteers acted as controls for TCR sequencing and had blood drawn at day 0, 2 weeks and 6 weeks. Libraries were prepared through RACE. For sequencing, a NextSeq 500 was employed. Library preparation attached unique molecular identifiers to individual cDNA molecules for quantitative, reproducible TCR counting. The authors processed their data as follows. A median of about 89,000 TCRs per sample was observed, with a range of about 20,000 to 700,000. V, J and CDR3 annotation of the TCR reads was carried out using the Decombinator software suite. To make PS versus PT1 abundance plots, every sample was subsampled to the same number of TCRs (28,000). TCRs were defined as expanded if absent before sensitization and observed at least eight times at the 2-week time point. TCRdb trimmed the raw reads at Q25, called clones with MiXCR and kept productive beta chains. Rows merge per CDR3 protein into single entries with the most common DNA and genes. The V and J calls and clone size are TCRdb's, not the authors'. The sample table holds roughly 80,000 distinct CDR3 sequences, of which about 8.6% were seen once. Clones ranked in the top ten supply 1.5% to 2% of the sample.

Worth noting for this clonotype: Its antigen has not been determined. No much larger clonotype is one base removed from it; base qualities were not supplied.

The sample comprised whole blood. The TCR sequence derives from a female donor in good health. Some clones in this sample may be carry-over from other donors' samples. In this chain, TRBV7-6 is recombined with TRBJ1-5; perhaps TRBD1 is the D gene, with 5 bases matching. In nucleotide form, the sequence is TGTGCCAGCAGCTTATACGAGGGGAGCAATCAGCCCCAGCATTTT. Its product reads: CASSLYEGSNQPQHF.